These T cell receptor beta chains were read from a single sample in a study of cytomegalovirus exposure and HLA in healthy donors. TCRdb's table, derived via immunoSEQ multiplex PCR, lists solely in-frame clones and lacks some. The top ten clones hold under 2% of a sample with about 110,000 clones, approximately 89% of them seen once. Sequenced material: PBMCs. Every receptor here comes from a woman between 18 and 29 years old in good health and CMV-seronegative. Each CDR3 is given with its conserved first and last residue. Each record gives: D gene, V gene, J gene, CDR3 protein, CDR3 DNA. The D gene is left open where the match is weak.

>.|TRBV28|TRBJ2-3
CASSFHQGRADTQYF
TGTGCCAGCAGTTTTCATCAGGGAAGGGCAGATACGCAGTATTTT
>.|TRBV30|TRBJ2-7
CAWGHSEQYF
TGTGCCTGGGGACACTCCGAGCAGTACTTC
>.|TRBV28|TRBJ1-2
CASSLLGANYTF
TGTGCCAGCAGTTTACTTGGGGCGAACTACACCTTC
>TRBD1|TRBV18|TRBJ2-7
CASSPERGPREQYF
TGTGCCAGCTCACCAGAAAGGGGGCCGCGAGAGCAGTACTTC
>TRBD2|TRBV5-1|TRBJ2-1
CASSLTGGSYNEQFF
TGCGCCAGCAGCTTGACGGGGGGGTCCTACAATGAGCAGTTCTTC
>TRBD2|TRBV4-2|TRBJ2-7
CASSGVRSGYSYEQYF
TGTGCCAGCAGCGGTGTTCGTAGCGGGTACTCCTACGAGCAGTACTTC
>.|TRBV25-1|TRBJ2-2
CASSVEGELFF
TGTGCCAGCAGTGTGGAGGGGGAGCTGTTTTTT
>.|TRBV30|TRBJ1-1
CAWSVGASEAFF
TGTGCCTGGAGTGTTGGGGCAAGTGAAGCTTTCTTT
>.|TRBV6-6|TRBJ2-5
CASRGGGATQYF
TGTGCCAGCAGGGGAGGGGGTGCGACCCAGTACTTC
>.|TRBV2|TRBJ1-5
CASSADRSNQPQHF
TGTGCCAGCAGTGCCGACAGGTCCAATCAGCCCCAGCATTTT
>.|TRBV7-8|TRBJ2-1
CASSWTRRAGVYNEQFF
TGTGCCAGCAGCTGGACGAGGCGTGCAGGGGTATACAATGAGCAGTTCTTC
>.|TRBV7-5|TRBJ1-4
CARSSSTGNNEKLFF
TGTGCCAGAAGCTCCTCGACAGGGAATAATGAAAAACTGTTTTTT
>.|TRBV30|TRBJ2-7
CAWSVRYEQYF
TGTGCCTGGAGTGTTAGATACGAGCAGTACTTC
>.|TRBV7-2|TRBJ1-3
CASSRGGTGNTIYF
TGTGCCAGCAGTCGGGGGGGCACTGGAAACACCATATATTTT
>TRBD2|TRBV19|TRBJ2-7
CASSTSGRGYEQYF
TGTGCCAGTAGTACTAGCGGGAGAGGCTACGAGCAGTACTTC
>TRBD1|TRBV18|TRBJ2-5
CASSLDRQGSGETQYF
TGTGCCAGCTCACTAGACAGACAGGGGTCCGGGGAGACCCAGTACTTC
>.|TRBV19|TRBJ2-6
CASTEESGANVLTF
TGTGCCAGTACCGAGGAGTCTGGGGCCAACGTCCTGACTTTC
>TRBD1|TRBV2|TRBJ2-7
CASRTTGQGSYEQYF
TGTGCCAGCAGGACTACCGGACAGGGTTCCTACGAGCAGTACTTC